This is a list of T cell receptor beta chains from one sample in a study of T cell repertoires in cytomegalovirus infection. One entry per CDR3 protein, called by TCRdb with MiXCR from the reads. The table has around 530,000 distinct CDR3 sequences, about a quarter seen once; the top ten hold roughly an eighth. Sequencing was performed on PBMCs. The receptor source for this set is a human donor in good health (CMV status not recorded). Some clones in this sample may be carry-over from other donors' samples. The conserved cysteine and the conserved F or W are not part of the CDR3 here. Each record gives: V gene, CDR3 length, CDR3 protein.

v_gene: TRBV28
len: 14
CDR3aa: ASSSRSRGGNTEAF

v_gene: TRBV6-1
len: 12
CDR3aa: ASSVGGGNQPQH

v_gene: TRBV15
len: 13
CDR3aa: ATSRVRGLNQPQH

v_gene: TRBV20-1
len: 11
CDR3aa: SARSWRGDGYT

v_gene: TRBV7-2
len: 12
CDR3aa: ASSYGLAGNIQY

v_gene: TRBV12-3/TRBV12-4
len: 14
CDR3aa: ASSLGGRGSNQPQH

v_gene: TRBV30
len: 12
CDR3aa: AWSVGQGSGGYT

v_gene: TRBV11-3
len: 12
CDR3aa: ASSLSQGGIEQF

v_gene: TRBV7-3
len: 12
CDR3aa: ASSRSKAYNEQF

v_gene: TRBV27
len: 11
CDR3aa: ASTAGGTDTQY

v_gene: TRBV11-3
len: 12
CDR3aa: ASSRGNTNTEAF

v_gene: TRBV4-1
len: 14
CDR3aa: ASSQDPGTGNEKLF

v_gene: TRBV6-5
len: 10
CDR3aa: ASSYIEGELF

v_gene: TRBV14
len: 13
CDR3aa: ASSHPAGVTGELF

v_gene: TRBV7-2
len: 11
CDR3aa: ASSLDRLTGYT

v_gene: TRBV7-3
len: 13
CDR3aa: ASSLSGQGNHEQY

v_gene: TRBV6-2/TRBV6-3
len: 11
CDR3aa: ASSYSDLPWAF

v_gene: TRBV10-3
len: 14
CDR3aa: AISDMGRRSTDTQY

v_gene: TRBV27
len: 10
CDR3aa: ATRTSYNEQF

v_gene: TRBV9
len: 12
CDR3aa: ASSVEGGDTEAF

v_gene: TRBV5-1
len: 12
CDR3aa: ASSPSDRVLEQY

v_gene: TRBV28
len: 11
CDR3aa: ASSFPDTGELF

v_gene: TRBV7-2
len: 13
CDR3aa: ASSLGGQGGAEAF

v_gene: TRBV7-3
len: 12
CDR3aa: ASSPGPGRYGYT

v_gene: TRBV6-1
len: 13
CDR3aa: ASKPPGTNTGELF

v_gene: TRBV23-1
len: 16
CDR3aa: ASPIAPPHVEAKNIQY

v_gene: TRBV2
len: 11
CDR3aa: ASGTDRNTEAF

v_gene: TRBV7-6
len: 10
CDR3aa: ASGRGSTEAF

v_gene: TRBV2
len: 13
CDR3aa: ASRAAGTGNEKLF

v_gene: TRBV6-2/TRBV6-3
len: 13
CDR3aa: ASSVTGMGNTEAF

v_gene: TRBV28
len: 11
CDR3aa: ASSSGQGLTWF

v_gene: TRBV7-2
len: 16
CDR3aa: ASSFGIAGALDSYEQY

v_gene: TRBV5-1
len: 14
CDR3aa: ASSSGSSPSTDTQY

v_gene: TRBV6-6
len: 14
CDR3aa: ASSLRFSAGGDEQF

v_gene: TRBV28
len: 12
CDR3aa: ASRTPPPLDTQY

v_gene: TRBV6-1
len: 13
CDR3aa: ASSNLDSMSYEQY

v_gene: TRBV19
len: 15
CDR3aa: ASSIPTSGSDPDTQY

v_gene: TRBV6-1
len: 13
CDR3aa: ASRGGQGASDTQY

v_gene: TRBV10-3
len: 11
CDR3aa: ATGEPGTGELF

v_gene: TRBV30
len: 11
CDR3aa: AWTQGSGTEAF

v_gene: TRBV6-2/TRBV6-3
len: 13
CDR3aa: ASRGGDSFYNEQF

v_gene: TRBV12-3/TRBV12-4
len: 13
CDR3aa: ASSGGSHPGETQY

v_gene: TRBV19
len: 13
CDR3aa: ASSIEGTGLDTQY

v_gene: TRBV7-2
len: 10
CDR3aa: ATTSGGEGYT

v_gene: TRBV7-8
len: 10
CDR3aa: ASSHSVNEQF

v_gene: TRBV12-3/TRBV12-4
len: 14
CDR3aa: ASSLERERPYNEQF

v_gene: TRBV20-1
len: 14
CDR3aa: SALIEYEGFTDTQY

v_gene: TRBV20-1
len: 13
CDR3aa: SAGPSAGHTDTQY

v_gene: TRBV19
len: 13
CDR3aa: ASSKAAANTGELF

v_gene: TRBV9
len: 11
CDR3aa: ASSVGRNNEQF

v_gene: TRBV7-9
len: 13
CDR3aa: ASSRTGLANTEAF

v_gene: TRBV20-1
len: 12
CDR3aa: SALLAGGTDTQY

v_gene: TRBV12-3/TRBV12-4
len: 12
CDR3aa: ASSIAANTGELF

v_gene: TRBV3-1
len: 14
CDR3aa: ASSQIAGKSYNEQF